These 16 T cell receptor beta chains share one sample of origin, sequenced in a study of technical replicates of blood from several donors (TCRdb year 2017). The library came from the immunoSEQ multiplex PCR assay. TCRdb mirrors the immuneACCESS table, restricted to in-frame sequences. Some clones are absent from its copies; in checked studies, under half trace to an unresolved V gene, and the reason for the others is unknown. Recorded for this sample are more than 65,000 clones; 90% to 95% of them occurred a single time. The ten largest clones add up to around 0.37% of the sample. Sequenced material: T cells isolated from PBMCs. Receptors originate from a human donor in good health.

This clone was detected only once. The rearrangement links TRBV4-3 to TRBJ2-2, with D possibly TRBD1 on 6 matching bases. V was pared by 6 bases and J by 1 base, with 12 bases between. This CDR3 is built from 15 residues. Germline assignment: CDR1 LGHNA and CDR2 YSLEER. The CDR3 bases are TGCGCCAGCAGTCCGGGACACCTGAACACCGGGGAGCTGTTTTTT. Translated: CASSPGHLNTGELFF.

The chain is built from TRBV18 and TRBJ2-1, with 10 bases lining up with TRBD2. J lost 4 bases, V lost 6 bases, and 6 bases had no gene match. Germline V lookup: CDR1 KGHSH, CDR2 LQKENI. The CDR3 loop spans 15 amino acids. This CDR3 is CASSRTSGYYNEQFF. CDR3 sequence (DNA): TGTGCCAGCTCGCGGACTAGCGGTTATTACAATGAGCAGTTCTTC.

The chain employs TRBV19 and TRBJ2-1; D perhaps matches TRBD2 (6 bases). V was pared by 6 bases and J by 8 bases, with 11 bases between. The CDR3 runs to 12 residues. Germline loops: CDR1 LNHDA, CDR2 SQIVND (reference sequence). CDR3 nucleotides: TGTGCCAGTAGCGGGAGAGTCCATGAGCAGTTCTTC. Its protein is CASSGRVHEQFF.

This chain links TRBV10-1 with TRBJ2-7; possibly TRBD1 for D (5 bases). With 0 bases removed from V and 7 bases from J, the gap between germline ends came to 10 bases. Germline-derived CDR1 and CDR2 are WNHNN and SYGVQD (reference sequence). CDR3 length: 13 residues. The CDR3 sequence: CASSESRKGEQYF. In DNA form, the CDR3 reads TGCGCCAGCAGTGAGTCGAGGAAGGGGGAGCAGTACTTC.

The chain carries TRBV5-1 and TRBJ2-1, with 9 bases aligning to TRBD1. Looked up from germline, CDR1 is SGHRS and CDR2 is YFSETQ. V shed 4 bases, J shed 6 bases, and the junction held 8 bases outside the gene matches. CDR3 size: 15 residues. The CDR3 bases are TGCGCCAGCAGCGCCGGGACAGGGAACCTCAATGAGCAGTTCTTC. Amino acid sequence: CASSAGTGNLNEQFF. Combining the CDR3 with reference TRBV5-1 and TRBJ2-1 gives the whole variable domain KAGVTQTPRYLIKTRGQQVTLSCSPISGHRSVSWYQQTPGQGLQFLFEYFSETQRNKGNFPGRFSGRQFSNSRSEMNVSTLELGDSALYLCASSAGTGNLNEQFFGPGTRLTVL.

J is TRBJ2-6 and V is TRBV7-9; D uncertain. Germline-derived CDR1 and CDR2 are SEHNR and FQNEAQ (reference sequence). Deletions cut 4 bases from V and 2 bases from J, with 12 bases between. The CDR3 spans 16 residues. DNA for the CDR3: TGTGCCAGCAGCTCCCCCACTGGTGCTGGGGCCAACGTCCTGACTTTC. This sequence encodes CASSSPTGAGANVLTF.

This chain's CDR3 is CASTDSNGYTF. CDR3 bases: TGTGCCAGCACTGACAGCAATGGCTACACCTTC. This chain connects TRBV6-5 to TRBJ1-2; TRBD1 might be the D (5 bases). Per the germline V gene, CDR1 is MNHEY and CDR2 is SVGAGI. This CDR3 contains 11 residues. V was cut by 7 bases and J by 6 bases, with 9 bases left in between.

CDR3 sequence reads: CAWSVHPYGDEKLFF. The DNA of the CDR3 is TGTGCCTGGAGTGTACACCCCTACGGGGATGAAAAACTGTTTTTT. This chain uses TRBV30 with TRBJ1-4; unclear D gene. CDR1 and CDR2 from the germline V gene are GTSNPN and SVGIG (reference sequence). Trimming left V 0 bases short and J 6 bases short, with 14 bases between. The CDR3 has 15 amino acids.

The rearrangement uses TRBV11-2 and TRBJ1-1; D not resolved. CDR1 SGHAT and CDR2 FQNNGV come from the germline V gene. The CDR3 spans 12 residues. V lost 3 bases and J lost 4, with 6 bases in between. In DNA form, the CDR3 reads TGTGCCAGCAGCTTGCCTACCACTGAAGCTTTCTTT. This sequence encodes CASSLPTTEAFF.

This rearrangement joins TRBV4-1 to TRBJ2-1, with 11 bases lining up with TRBD2. Germline lookup yields CDR1 MGHRA and CDR2 YSYEKL. This CDR3 has 15 amino acids. J was trimmed by 10 bases and V by 6 bases; bases with no gene match: 11. The chain's CDR3 is CASRGQVAGGREQFF. CDR3 nucleotides: TGCGCCAGCAGGGGACAGGTAGCGGGAGGGCGGGAGCAGTTCTTC.

This chain connects TRBV25-1 to TRBJ1-5; no clear D gene. V dropped 2 bases and J dropped 3 bases, with 5 bases sitting between them. Per the germline V gene, CDR1 is MGHDK and CDR2 is SYGVNS. This CDR3 is 13 amino acids long. CDR3 sequence: CASSEGLNQPQHF. As DNA, the CDR3 is TGTGCCAGCAGTGAAGGACTCAATCAGCCCCAGCATTTT.

This sequence joins TRBV5-1 and TRBJ2-2, with 10 bases identical to TRBD1. CDR3 size: 16 residues. Germline CDR1 SGHRS, CDR2 YFSETQ. V was pared by 1 base and J by 6 bases, with 6 bases of the junction left unmatched. CDR3 amino acids: CASSLSGQGGAGELFF. The CDR3 bases are TGCGCCAGCAGCTTGTCAGGACAGGGGGGTGCCGGGGAGCTGTTTTTT.

The rearrangement joins TRBV11-2 to TRBJ2-7; possible D gene TRBD2, 5 bases. V was trimmed by 1 base and J by 10 bases, leaving 14 bases between them. The CDR3 extends over 13 amino acids. The germline gives CDR1 SGHAT, CDR2 FQNNGV. CDR3 sequence: CASSLVLSADQYF. The CDR3 DNA reads as TGTGCCAGCAGCTTAGTCTTATCAGCGGACCAGTACTTC.

The rearrangement uses TRBV30 and TRBJ1-2; D call uncertain. The germline CDR1 and CDR2 sequences are GTSNPN and SVGIG (reference sequence). Between the trimmed V and J ends, which lost 4 bases and 8 bases, there was a span of 17 bases. CDR3 size: 13 residues. CDR3 amino acids: CAWTESVPRGYTF. CDR3 DNA sequence: TGTGCCTGGACCGAATCGGTCCCTAGGGGCTACACCTTC.

This rearrangement joins TRBV30 to TRBJ2-7; 7 positions match TRBD1. CDR3 length: 13 residues. The V segment lost 4 bases and the J segment 1 base; nucleotides outside the gene matches: 4. Germline values: CDR1 GTSNPN, CDR2 SVGIG (reference sequence). The CDR3 region has the DNA TGTGCCTGGACGACAGGGTCTTCCTACGAGCAGTACTTC. Amino acid sequence: CAWTTGSSYEQYF.

V is TRBV18 and J is TRBJ2-1, with TRBD1 matching over 7 bases. Germline V gene lookup returns CDR1 KGHSH and CDR2 LQKENI. V was clipped by 8 bases and J by 4 bases; unmatched bases: 5. The length of the CDR3 is 13 residues. CDR3 residues: CASRDSDYNEQFF. The CDR3 DNA is TGTGCCAGCAGGGACAGCGATTACAATGAGCAGTTCTTC.